Listed below are T cell receptor beta chains from one sample, sequenced in a study of CD8 T cells in ankylosing spondylitis. TCRdb re-analysed the 5' RACE reads in MiXCR, keeping a single row per CDR3 protein. The table includes around 130,000 distinct CDR3 sequences, around 9.7% detected once. Sequencing was performed on blood, either unsorted or a sorted T cell fraction (not recorded which). The receptor source for this set is a male donor with ankylosing spondylitis or in good health (not recorded which). The CDR3 runs from the conserved cysteine through the conserved F or W. D genes are given only for firm matches. Clone size, where shown, is once, few, many, or a class for clones that have expanded.

v_call,d_call,j_call,clone_size,cdr3_nt,cdr3_aa
TRBV15,-,TRBJ1-2,many,TGTGCCACCACCATAGGCAGGCAGGGCTCTGGCTACACCTTC,CATTIGRQGSGYTF
TRBV7-8,-,TRBJ2-1,many,TGTGCCAGCAGCTTAGAGGCGGGGGCCTCCTACAATGAGCAGTTCTTC,CASSLEAGASYNEQFF
TRBV12-3/TRBV12-4,-,TRBJ2-7,few,TGTGCCAGCAGTTTTCAGAGGGGTTCCTACGAGCAGTACTTC,CASSFQRGSYEQYF
TRBV6-2/TRBV6-3,-,TRBJ2-4,many,TGTGCCAGCGGAGACGTGATAGCCAAAAACATTCAGTACTTC,CASGDVIAKNIQYF
TRBV7-2,-,TRBJ2-2,many,TGTGCCAGCAGCTTGAGGAGGGTGAACGCGAACACCGGGGAGCTGTTTTTT,CASSLRRVNANTGELFF
TRBV5-5,-,TRBJ2-1,many,TGTGCCAGCAGCTTGGGAGGGAATCAGGGTGAGCAGTTCTTC,CASSLGGNQGEQFF
TRBV20-1,TRBD1,TRBJ2-1,-,TGCAGTGCTACGCCACGGACAGGGGGTTTTATTTTATTCAATGAGCAGTTCTTC,CSATPRTGGFILFNEQFF
TRBV20-1,TRBD1,TRBJ1-2,few,TGCAGTGCTAGACTGTACATTCAGGGGGCCTACAGCTATGGCTACACCTTC,CSARLYIQGAYSYGYTF
TRBV12-3/TRBV12-4,TRBD1,TRBJ1-5,many,TGTGCCAGCAGTTTGACAGGGGATCAGCCCCAGCATTTT,CASSLTGDQPQHF
TRBV28,-,TRBJ2-7,many,TGTGCCAGCCTACCGGCAGGGGGGACCTACGAGCAGTACTTC,CASLPAGGTYEQYF
TRBV7-3,-,TRBJ1-4,-,TGTGCCAGCAGCCGCAGTCGTCTGGGGCGTTATGGGAAAAAACTGTTTTTT,CASSRSRLGRYGKKLFF
TRBV5-1,-,TRBJ2-5,many,TGCGCCAGCAGCCCCCGGGATCTAGGAAGCCAAGAGACCCAGTACTTC,CASSPRDLGSQETQYF
TRBV7-2,TRBD1,TRBJ1-6,many,TGTGCCAGCAGCTCTCGACAGGGCCATAATTCACCCCTCCACTTT,CASSSRQGHNSPLHF
TRBV18,-,TRBJ2-5,few,TGTGCCAGCTCACCAAGGCAGCACCAAGAGACCCAGTACTTC,CASSPRQHQETQYF
TRBV12-3/TRBV12-4,TRBD1,TRBJ2-3,many,TGTGCCAGCCGGACAGGCAGCACAGATACGCAGTATTTT,CASRTGSTDTQYF
TRBV7-2,-,TRBJ2-5,few,TGTGCCAGCAAGTTGCAGGCGTCGGGAGTGACCCAGTACTTC,CASKLQASGVTQYF
TRBV6-2/TRBV6-3,TRBD2,TRBJ2-7,-,TGTGCCAGCAGCCGGCGGACTAGCGGAACAAGGGCGTACGAGCAGTACTTC,CASSRRTSGTRAYEQYF
TRBV2,-,TRBJ1-2,few,TGTGCCAGCCGAAAGACAGATACTACTAACTATGGCTACACCTTC,CASRKTDTTNYGYTF
TRBV20-1,-,TRBJ2-7,many,TGCAGTGCTAGCGACAGAAGGAGCTCCTACGAGCAGTACTTC,CSASDRRSSYEQYF
TRBV29-1,TRBD1,TRBJ2-5,many,TGCAGCGTTGAAGGGACAGGGTCATGGGAGACCCAGTACTTC,CSVEGTGSWETQYF
TRBV11-2,-,TRBJ2-3,many,TGTGCCAGCAGCCCGCAGGGGCTGTACACAGATACGCAGTATTTT,CASSPQGLYTDTQYF
TRBV28,-,TRBJ2-7,many,TGTGCCAGCAGTTGGAACGCCGGGACGATCGAGCAGTACTTC,CASSWNAGTIEQYF
TRBV9,-,TRBJ2-1,many,TGTGCCAGCAGCGTAGCTCTAGGGTCCTACAATGAGCAGTTCTTC,CASSVALGSYNEQFF
TRBV13,TRBD2,TRBJ2-1,-,TGTGCCAGCAGCTTCTCGACTAGCGGGGACAATGAGCAGTTCTTC,CASSFSTSGDNEQFF
TRBV4-1,TRBD2,TRBJ2-7,-,TGCGCCAGCAGCCAAGCTTTTCTAGCGGGAGTCTTCTCCTACGAGCAGTACTTC,CASSQAFLAGVFSYEQYF
TRBV4-3,-,TRBJ2-7,many,TGCGCCAGCAGCCAAGATTTTAGAGGAGACAGACCCTACGAGCAGTACTTC,CASSQDFRGDRPYEQYF
TRBV15,TRBD1,TRBJ2-5,many,TGTGCCACCGGGAAAGGAGACAGGGACCGAGAGACCCAGTACTTC,CATGKGDRDRETQYF
TRBV6-1,-,TRBJ2-7,many,TGTGCCAGCAGAAAAGGACGAACCACCTACGAGCAGTACTTC,CASRKGRTTYEQYF
TRBV21-1,-,TRBJ2-6,few,TGTGCCAGCAGCAAAAGGACAGGGCCGTGGAGGGCCAACGTCCTGACTTTC,CASSKRTGPWRANVLTF
TRBV7-2,TRBD2,TRBJ2-2,-,TGTGCCAGCAGCTCACGAGCGGGAGTTGGCATCGGCGGGGAGCTGTTTTTT,CASSSRAGVGIGGELFF
TRBV2,-,TRBJ2-1,-,TGTGCCAGCAGTGAAGACCAGGGGCGCTACAATGAGCAGTTCTTC,CASSEDQGRYNEQFF
TRBV6-1,TRBD1,TRBJ2-1,many,TGTGCCAGCAGGGACAGGTACTCCTACAATGAGCAGTTCTTC,CASRDRYSYNEQFF
TRBV18,-,TRBJ2-1,many,TGTGCCAGCTCACCGCTGGGACCCCCCCGGAATGAGCAGTTCTTC,CASSPLGPPRNEQFF
TRBV5-1,TRBD1,TRBJ2-6,many,TGCGCCAGCAGGATAAACCCGCCGGGACAGGGGGCGTCTGGGGCCAACGTCCTGACTTTC,CASRINPPGQGASGANVLTF
TRBV20-1,TRBD2,TRBJ2-7,few,TGCAGTGCTAGAGATCCCGGGACTAGCGGGTACGAGCAGTACTTC,CSARDPGTSGYEQYF
TRBV28,TRBD1,TRBJ2-7,many,TGTGCCAGCAGCTTGGACAGGGGAGGCGAGCAGTACTTC,CASSLDRGGEQYF
TRBV28,-,TRBJ1-6,-,TGTGCCAGCAGACCCGAAGGGCAGTATAATTCACCCCTCCACTTT,CASRPEGQYNSPLHF
TRBV29-1,-,TRBJ2-1,-,TGCAGCGTTGAAGGGGTAGCTTCCAGCTCCTACAATGAGCAGTTCTTC,CSVEGVASSSYNEQFF
TRBV20-1,TRBD2,TRBJ2-7,many,TGCAGTGCTATAGCGGGGACGAATGGTGAGCAGTACTTC,CSAIAGTNGEQYF
TRBV5-1,TRBD2,TRBJ2-5,many,TGCGCCAGCAGCTTGGGAGGACATAGCGGGGAGACCCAGTACTTC,CASSLGGHSGETQYF
TRBV20-1,-,TRBJ2-2,few,TGCAGTGCCACAGATCTGGGGTCAACCACCGGGGAGCTGTTTTTT,CSATDLGSTTGELFF
TRBV10-3,TRBD2,TRBJ2-1,-,TGTGCCATCAGTTTAGCGGGAGGGCCGGGCAATGAGCAGTTCTTC,CAISLAGGPGNEQFF
TRBV29-1,-,TRBJ2-1,many,TGCAGCGTTCACCTCCAGTCGAACTTCAATGAGCAGTTCTTC,CSVHLQSNFNEQFF
TRBV7-3,TRBD2,TRBJ2-3,many,TGTGCCAGCGCCGCCGCTAGCGGAAGCACAGATACGCAGTATTTT,CASAAASGSTDTQYF
TRBV20-1,TRBD1,TRBJ1-1,-,TGCAGTGCTAGAGAACCTACAGGGGTTACTGAAGCTTTCTTT,CSAREPTGVTEAFF
TRBV5-1,-,TRBJ2-1,many,TGCGCCAGCAGCTCGTACCCCGCATGGGAGCAGTTCTTC,CASSSYPAWEQFF